This TCR beta chain was captured in a study of blood T cell repertoires in COVID-19. Measured with immunoSEQ multiplex PCR; TCRdb has only the in-frame clones, and not every one. Of roughly 80,000 clones in the sample, about nine tenths were seen once. This CDR3 has 15 amino acids. Germline CDR1 and CDR2: MNHEY and SMNVEV (reference sequence). J gave up 7 bases and V 7 bases, and 10 bases lay outside the gene matches. The sequencing input was peripheral blood. This chain uses TRBV27 with TRBJ2-1, with TRBD2 matching 10 bases. The TCR originated in a human donor in a cohort sampled during active COVID-19. The CDR3: CASTRLAGVGNEQFF. The CDR3 bases are TGTGCCAGCACCAGGCTAGCGGGAGTAGGTAATGAGCAGTTCTTC.